The subject of this entry is one T cell receptor beta chain. Its antigen is unidentified. The data belong to a study of shared clonotypes between healthy human individuals. Notes on the study in general: Sorted-subset samples were not fully sequenced, rarefaction indicated. Clonotype sharing among donors, it was expected, would be affected by sequencing depth. It was observed that roughly 4.8% of naive CD4 clonotypes were shared across several donors.

How the authors handled the data: ImmunoSEQ output lacked quality scores and full-length reads, limiting matched filtering. Clones were read by immunoSEQ multiplex PCR, and TCRdb kept only the in-frame ones, dropping some. That table supplies the V and J calls and clone size; D and trimming were determined from the DNA. Of about 2.4 million clones detected, approximately 94% appear once; the ten largest clones hold around 0.4%. CDR1 is MNHEY, CDR2 SMNVEV, per germline (reference sequence). The CDR3 is made up of 11 amino acids. Trimming removed 8 bases from V and 5 bases from J, with 9 bases in between.

The sample was naive CD4+ T cells from PBMCs. The sample's subset: CD45RA+ positively selected. The clonotype comes from a man aged 18-30 years in good health. Some clones in this sample may be carry-over from other donors' samples. The chain uses TRBV27 and TRBJ2-5; D not resolved. CDR3 coding DNA: TGTGCCAGCTATCTCCTCGAGACCCAGTACTTC. Translating it yields CASYLLETQYF.